This paragraph covers one T cell receptor beta chain sequence. Additional DNA sequences in this sample encode the identical CDR3. The V gene's germline CDR1 is MDHEN and CDR2 SYDVKM. This CDR3 is 13 amino acids long. V gave up 7 bases and J gave up 4 bases, with 11 bases separating them. Per the original data handling: How many nucleated cells were present was estimated from reference gene primer amplification. TCRdb's table, derived via immunoSEQ multiplex PCR, lists solely in-frame clones and lacks some. V, J and clone size were drawn from that table, and D and trimming were deduced from the DNA. Of 20,000 to 25,000 clones in the sample, about 90% were seen once. This sample stems from a study of blood T cell repertoires in COVID-19. On the study more broadly: The samples span acute and convalescent COVID-19 from the United States, Italy and Spain. The analysed material was cDNA or gDNA that came from T cells, B-cell-depleted T cells, or PBMCs.

The origin of this receptor is a man between 65 and 85 years old with acute or convalescent COVID-19. The sample taken for sequencing was peripheral blood. The chain links TRBV28 to TRBJ1-5, with D unclear. The CDR3 coding sequence is TGTGCCAGCACGGGATCTCTTAATCAGCCCCAGCATTTT. Translation: CASTGSLNQPQHF.